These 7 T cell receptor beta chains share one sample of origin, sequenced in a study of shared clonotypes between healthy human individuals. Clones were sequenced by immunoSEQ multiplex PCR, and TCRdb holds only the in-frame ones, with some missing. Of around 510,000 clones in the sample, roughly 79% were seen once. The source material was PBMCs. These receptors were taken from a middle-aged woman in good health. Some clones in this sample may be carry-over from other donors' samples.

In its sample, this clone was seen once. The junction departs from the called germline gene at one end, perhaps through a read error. In DNA, the CDR3 is TGTGCCAGCAGCTTAGGCAGACAGGGAAATCAGCCCCGGCATTTT. This sequence encodes CASSLGRQGNQPRHF. This chain uses TRBV13 with TRBJ1-5; the match to TRBD1 covers 7 bases. CDR1 and CDR2 (germline): PRHDT, FYEKMQ (reference sequence). This CDR3 is built from 15 residues.

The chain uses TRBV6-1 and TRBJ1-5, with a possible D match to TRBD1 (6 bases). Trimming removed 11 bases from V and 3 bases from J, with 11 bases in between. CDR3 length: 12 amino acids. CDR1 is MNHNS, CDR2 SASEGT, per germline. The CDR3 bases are TGTGCCCTCGGACAGTACAATCAGCCCCAGCATTTT. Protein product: CALGQYNQPQHF.

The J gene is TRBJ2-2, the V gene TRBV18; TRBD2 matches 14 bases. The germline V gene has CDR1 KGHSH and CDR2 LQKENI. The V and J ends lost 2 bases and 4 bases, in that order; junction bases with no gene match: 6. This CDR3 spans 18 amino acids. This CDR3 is CASSPRGLAGDLTGELFF. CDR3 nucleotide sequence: TGTGCCAGCTCACCAAGGGGACTAGCGGGAGACCTCACCGGGGAGCTGTTTTTT.

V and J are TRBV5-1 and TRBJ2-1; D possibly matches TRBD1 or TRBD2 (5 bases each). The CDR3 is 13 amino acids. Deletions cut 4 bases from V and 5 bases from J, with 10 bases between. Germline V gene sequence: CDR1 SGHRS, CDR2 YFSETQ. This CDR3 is CASSAGTNNEQFF. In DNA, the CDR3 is TGCGCCAGCAGCGCAGGGACGAACAATGAGCAGTTCTTC.

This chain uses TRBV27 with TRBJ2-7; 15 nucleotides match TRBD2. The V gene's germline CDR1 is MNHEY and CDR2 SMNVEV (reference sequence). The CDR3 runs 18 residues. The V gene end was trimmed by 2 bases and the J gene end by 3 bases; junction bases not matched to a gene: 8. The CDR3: CASSLLPGLAGGIYEQYF. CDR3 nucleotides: TGTGCCAGCAGTTTACTCCCGGGACTAGCGGGAGGAATCTACGAGCAGTACTTC.

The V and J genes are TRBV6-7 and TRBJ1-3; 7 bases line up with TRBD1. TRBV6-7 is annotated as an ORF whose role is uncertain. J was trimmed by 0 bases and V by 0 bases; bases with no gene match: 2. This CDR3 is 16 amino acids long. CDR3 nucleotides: TGTGCCAGCAGTTACTCGGACAGGCGCTCTGGAAACACCATATATTTT. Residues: CASSYSDRRSGNTIYF.

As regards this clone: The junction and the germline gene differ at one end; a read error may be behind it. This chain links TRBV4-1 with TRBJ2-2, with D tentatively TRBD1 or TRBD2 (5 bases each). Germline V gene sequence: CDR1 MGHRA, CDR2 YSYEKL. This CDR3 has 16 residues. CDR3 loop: CASSQRVGTNTGKLFF. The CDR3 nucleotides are TGCGCCAGCAGCCAACGGGTGGGGACCAACACCGGGAAGCTGTTTTTT.